Listed below are T cell receptor beta chains from one sample, sequenced in a study of metastatic and nonmetastatic thyroid tumors. TCRdb re-clonotyped the PCR reads through MiXCR. The repertoire consists of around 12,000 clones, with roughly 38% occurring once and the leading ten covering roughly a sixth. Source material: tumor tissue. The receptor set was obtained from a female donor with papillary thyroid cancer or a benign thyroid nodule (not recorded which). Some clones in this sample may be carry-over from other donors' samples. Each CDR3 is given with its conserved first and last residue. The D gene is left open where the match is weak. For some rows the clone size is stated as once, few or many, or as a class when expanded; others skip it.

CDR3 protein: CSATPLGFRNTEAFF
CDR3 DNA: TGCAGTGCTACACCTTTGGGGTTCAGGAACACTGAAGCTTTCTTT
CDR3 length: 15
clone size: -
D gene: -
J gene: TRBJ1-1
V gene: TRBV20-1

CDR3 protein: CASSPGQGISYEQYF
CDR3 DNA: TGTGCCAGCAGCCCGGGACAGGGGATTTCCTACGAGCAGTACTTC
CDR3 length: 15
clone size: -
D gene: TRBD1
J gene: TRBJ2-7
V gene: TRBV6-1

CDR3 protein: CASSLVAGTDTQYF
CDR3 DNA: TGTGCCAGCAGTTTGGTGGCGGGCACAGATACGCAGTATTTT
CDR3 length: 14
clone size: -
D gene: -
J gene: TRBJ2-3
V gene: TRBV28

CDR3 protein: CASSPSLPGPNTEAFF
CDR3 DNA: TGTGCCAGCAGTCCAAGCCTCCCGGGCCCTAACACTGAAGCTTTCTTT
CDR3 length: 16
clone size: few
D gene: -
J gene: TRBJ1-1
V gene: TRBV6-1

CDR3 protein: CASSERVTFGAFF
CDR3 DNA: TGCGCCAGCAGTGAACGGGTGACCTTTGGAGCTTTCTTT
CDR3 length: 13
clone size: -
D gene: -
J gene: TRBJ1-1
V gene: TRBV10-1

CDR3 protein: CSASSSGSLHEQFF
CDR3 DNA: TGCAGTGCTAGCTCTAGCGGGAGTCTCCATGAGCAGTTCTTC
CDR3 length: 14
clone size: few
D gene: TRBD2
J gene: TRBJ2-1
V gene: TRBV20-1

CDR3 protein: CAISVGPSYEQYF
CDR3 DNA: TGTGCCATCAGTGTCGGGCCCTCCTACGAGCAGTACTTC
CDR3 length: 13
clone size: few
D gene: -
J gene: TRBJ2-7
V gene: TRBV10-3

CDR3 protein: CASSKTGAGTEAFF
CDR3 DNA: TGTGCCAGCAGTAAGACAGGGGCGGGCACTGAAGCTTTCTTT
CDR3 length: 14
clone size: few
D gene: TRBD1
J gene: TRBJ1-1
V gene: TRBV6-1

CDR3 protein: CASSSPGVYNSPLHF
CDR3 DNA: TGTGCCAGCAGCAGTCCGGGAGTTTATAATTCACCCCTCCACTTT
CDR3 length: 15
clone size: few
D gene: -
J gene: TRBJ1-6
V gene: TRBV28

CDR3 protein: CAKGQGDTGELFF
CDR3 DNA: TGTGCCAAAGGACAGGGCGACACCGGGGAGCTGTTTTTT
CDR3 length: 13
clone size: -
D gene: TRBD1
J gene: TRBJ2-2
V gene: TRBV30

CDR3 protein: CASQSGGSYEQYF
CDR3 DNA: TGTGCCAGCCAATCCGGGGGGTCCTACGAGCAGTACTTC
CDR3 length: 13
clone size: few
D gene: TRBD2
J gene: TRBJ2-7
V gene: TRBV27

CDR3 protein: CASSFGTGLDTGELFF
CDR3 DNA: TGTGCCAGCAGTTTTGGGACAGGGTTGGACACCGGGGAGCTGTTTTTT
CDR3 length: 16
clone size: -
D gene: TRBD1
J gene: TRBJ2-2
V gene: TRBV27

CDR3 protein: CASSSDRNTGELFF
CDR3 DNA: TGCGCCAGCAGCTCGGACAGAAACACCGGGGAGCTGTTTTTT
CDR3 length: 14
clone size: -
D gene: -
J gene: TRBJ2-2
V gene: TRBV7-9

CDR3 protein: CASSYTRANTEAFF
CDR3 DNA: TGTGCCAGCAGTTACACCCGGGCAAACACTGAAGCTTTCTTT
CDR3 length: 14
clone size: many
D gene: -
J gene: TRBJ1-1
V gene: TRBV6-2/TRBV6-3

CDR3 protein: CASSPGRALLYEQYF
CDR3 DNA: TGTGCCAGCAGCCCAGGACGCGCCCTTTTGTACGAGCAGTACTTC
CDR3 length: 15
clone size: -
D gene: -
J gene: TRBJ2-7
V gene: TRBV7-3

CDR3 protein: CASSRGGGAQQYF
CDR3 DNA: TGTGCCAGCAGCCGGGGTGGGGGCGCGCAGCAGTACTTC
CDR3 length: 13
clone size: few
D gene: -
J gene: TRBJ2-7
V gene: TRBV12-3/TRBV12-4

CDR3 protein: CASSRTPGPGNTIYF
CDR3 DNA: TGTGCCAGCAGCCGCACGCCAGGGCCTGGAAACACCATATATTTT
CDR3 length: 15
clone size: few
D gene: -
J gene: TRBJ1-3
V gene: TRBV6-1